The rows below give T cell receptor beta chains drawn from one sample of a study of regulatory T cells in long-lasting Graves disease. MiXCR, run by TCRdb on the multiplex PCR reads, gives a single entry per CDR3 protein. The sample holds more than 650,000 distinct CDR3 sequences, 25% to 30% seen once. This material consisted of peripheral blood mononuclear cells (PBMCs), taken when the disease was refractory, from a patient treated with antithyroid drugs. The receptors were sampled from a female donor with Graves disease. Both conserved end residues are part of each CDR3. The D gene is left open where the match is weak. Expanded clones get a size class; other rows say once, few or many, or leave the size out.

v_call,d_call,j_call,clone_size,cdr3_nt,cdr3_aa
TRBV19,NA,TRBJ1-5,NA,TGTGCCAGTAGTTATCTTTATCAGCCCCAGCATTTT,CASSYLYQPQHF
TRBV2,NA,TRBJ1-5,many,TGTGCCAGCACTCCCCAGGGTTCACGGCAGCCCCAGCATTTT,CASTPQGSRQPQHF
TRBV3-1,NA,TRBJ1-5,NA,TGTGCCAGCAGCCAAGTGGGGGCTAATCAGCCCCAGCATTTT,CASSQVGANQPQHF
TRBV18,NA,TRBJ1-6,few,TGTGCCAGCTCACCACCGTGGGATAGGCGTTCACCCCTCCACTTT,CASSPPWDRRSPLHF
TRBV12-3/TRBV12-4,TRBD1,TRBJ1-6,NA,TGTGCCAGCAGAAAAATCGGGACAGGGTTCTATAATTCACCCCTCCACTTT,CASRKIGTGFYNSPLHF
TRBV29-1,TRBD2,TRBJ2-7,few,TGCAGCGTTGAAGATGGGGGACTAGCGGGTATCGGGTACGAGCAGTACTTC,CSVEDGGLAGIGYEQYF
TRBV28,TRBD1,TRBJ2-5,many,TGTGCCAGCAGTTGGACAGGGTCTGCCCAAGAGACCCAGTACTTC,CASSWTGSAQETQYF
TRBV12-5,NA,TRBJ1-1,many,TGTGCTAGTGGTCGACCCGGGCCGATGAACACTGAAGCTTTCTTT,CASGRPGPMNTEAFF
TRBV6-1,NA,TRBJ1-2,NA,TGTGCCAGCAGTAACGCAGGGGTCTACACCTTC,CASSNAGVYTF
TRBV20-1,NA,TRBJ2-7,NA,TGCAGTGCAAACGTAGGGACGGTCGAGCAGCACTTC,CSANVGTVEQHF
TRBV2,TRBD2,TRBJ2-7,NA,TGTGCCAGCAGTTTGGAGGGGACTAGCGGGATTCGTGAGCAGTACTTC,CASSLEGTSGIREQYF
TRBV15,TRBD1,TRBJ2-2,few,TGTGCCACCAGCAGGACAGGGGCCACCGGGGAGCTGTTTTTT,CATSRTGATGELFF
TRBV29-1,NA,TRBJ1-1,many,TGCAGCGTTCAGCAGAACACTGAAGCTTTCTTT,CSVQQNTEAFF
TRBV25-1,NA,TRBJ1-3,NA,TGTGCCAGCAGTAATGGGGGAAACACCATATATTTT,CASSNGGNTIYF
TRBV5-6,NA,TRBJ1-4,few,TGTGCCAGCAGCCCCAGGCCAGGACGTAATGAAAAACTGTTTTTT,CASSPRPGRNEKLFF
TRBV6-1,NA,TRBJ1-3,NA,TGTGCCAGCAGTGAGGGGGTGAGGGAGAACACCATATATTTT,CASSEGVRENTIYF
TRBV5-4,TRBD1,TRBJ1-1,NA,TGTGCCAGCAGCTTATTGACAGGGGGACGGAGTGAAGCTTTCTTT,CASSLLTGGRSEAFF
TRBV7-2,NA,TRBJ2-5,few,TGTGCCAGCAGCAACTGGACTACCCAAGAGACCCAGTACTTC,CASSNWTTQETQYF
TRBV19,NA,TRBJ1-2,NA,TGTGCCAGTAACCGCCGCTCTGACGGGAACTATGGCTACACCTTC,CASNRRSDGNYGYTF
TRBV6-2/TRBV6-3,TRBD2,TRBJ2-5,NA,TGTGCCAGCAGTTACTCGTCCGGGACTAGTAAAGAGACCCAGTACTTC,CASSYSSGTSKETQYF
TRBV19,NA,TRBJ2-1,NA,TGTGCCAGTAGTTATAGGAATGAGCAGTTCTTC,CASSYRNEQFF
TRBV7-3,TRBD2,TRBJ2-1,few,TGTGCCAGCAGCTTAATGGGGATAGCGGGAGGGTCCTACAATGAGCAGTTCTTC,CASSLMGIAGGSYNEQFF
TRBV3-1,NA,TRBJ1-1,few,TGTGCCAGCAGCCAAGAAGAAACCTTAGGGGAAGCTTTCTTT,CASSQEETLGEAFF
TRBV29-1,NA,TRBJ2-5,NA,TGCAGCGTTGATGGTGGGAGGCGAGGGACCCAGTACTTC,CSVDGGRRGTQYF
TRBV19,NA,TRBJ1-1,few,TGTGCCAGTAGTATAATTGCAGCCACGACTGAAGCTTTCTTT,CASSIIAATTEAFF
TRBV19,TRBD1,TRBJ1-1,NA,TGTGCCAGTAGCAACAGGGGGCCCCATGAAGCTTTCTTT,CASSNRGPHEAFF
TRBV19,NA,TRBJ1-5,NA,TGTGCCAGTACTCTTAAGGGGCAGCCCCAGCATTTT,CASTLKGQPQHF
TRBV10-1,TRBD2,TRBJ2-7,NA,TGCGCCAGCAGTGAGCAACTAGCGTGCGGGGGATACTCCTACGAGCAGTACTTC,CASSEQLACGGYSYEQYF
TRBV4-1,TRBD1,TRBJ1-2,few,TGCGCCAGCAGCCGCGGACAGGGTGGTGACTATGGCTACACCTTC,CASSRGQGGDYGYTF
TRBV20-1,TRBD2,TRBJ2-7,many,TGCAGTGCTACGGGGGAGGGTTACGAGCAGTACTTC,CSATGEGYEQYF
TRBV11-2,TRBD2,TRBJ2-2,NA,TGTGCCAGCAGCTTAGATCGGGGGGGCACCGGGGAGCTGTTTTTT,CASSLDRGGTGELFF
TRBV27,NA,TRBJ2-5,many,TGTGCCAGCAGTTTAAGACAGACAACCGGGGGGACCCAGTACTTC,CASSLRQTTGGTQYF
TRBV20-1,TRBD1,TRBJ1-5,few,TGCAGTGCTAGAGTGGCAGGGGGCCGCCGTAGCAATCAGCCCCAGCATTTT,CSARVAGGRRSNQPQHF
TRBV6-1,TRBD1,TRBJ1-2,few,TGTGCCAGCAGTAAAGCCGGGACAGGGGGCGGCTATGGCTACACCTTC,CASSKAGTGGGYGYTF
TRBV25-1,NA,TRBJ1-1,few,TGTGCCAGCAGTGCAGGGGATGTCACTGAAGCTTTCTTT,CASSAGDVTEAFF
TRBV28,NA,TRBJ2-7,NA,TGTGCCAGCAGTTCCCAATATAGCGGAACCTACGAGCAGCACTTC,CASSSQYSGTYEQHF
TRBV7-3,TRBD1,TRBJ1-2,few,TGTGCCAGCAGCCCCTCGGAGACAGGGGTCGACAGCTACACCTTC,CASSPSETGVDSYTF
TRBV28,NA,TRBJ1-2,many,TGTGCCAGCAGTCAGGGACTAGGGAGGGACTATGGCTACACCTTC,CASSQGLGRDYGYTF
TRBV20-1,NA,TRBJ2-7,NA,TGCAGTGCTTCCGGCGGGCGCTCGGCCTACGAGCAGTACTTC,CSASGGRSAYEQYF
TRBV5-6,TRBD1,TRBJ1-2,NA,TGTGCCAGCAGCTTAGGGGGCCCGACGAGCTACACCTTC,CASSLGGPTSYTF
TRBV20-1,TRBD1,TRBJ1-1,NA,TGCAGTGCTAGAGATACAGGGGGGACGGTAACTGAAGCTTTCTTT,CSARDTGGTVTEAFF